Below, 21 T cell receptor beta chains from the same sample are listed, as sequenced in a study of human T cells and chemical hapten exposure. Time point of the sample: pre-sensitization, week 0. As to treatment: therapeutic diphenylcyclopropenone sensitization with weekly scalp DPC. TCRdb redid the calling of the RACE reads with MiXCR, one entry per CDR3 protein. The repertoire holds about 51,000 distinct CDR3 sequences, with roughly 9.9% as singletons. This sample comprised whole blood, obtained in connection with sensitization to the hapten diphenylcyclopropenone (DPC). The origin of the receptors is a woman in her 40s with alopecia areata. Some clones in this sample may be carry-over from other donors' samples.

V and J are TRBV5-1 and TRBJ2-1; TRBD1 matches 7 bases. This CDR3 region has 15 residues. The germline gives CDR1 SGHRS, CDR2 YFSETQ. V shed 1 base, J shed 2 bases, and the junction held 3 bases outside the gene matches. The DNA of the CDR3 is TGCGCCAGCAGCTTGATGACAGGGCCCTACAATGAGCAGTTCTTC. Translation: CASSLMTGPYNEQFF.

The CDR3 coding sequence is TGCAGGGGGACAGGGGGCCGCACAGATACGCAGTATTTT. It specifies CRGTGGRTDTQYF. V is TRBV20-1 and J is TRBJ2-3, with 12 bases aligning to TRBD1. CDR1 and CDR2 (germline): DFQATT, SNEGSKA (reference sequence). The CDR3 covers 13 residues.

This chain connects TRBV20-1 to TRBJ1-1; D is ambiguous. Trimming shortened V by 3 bases and J by 4 bases, and 15 bases separated the two germline ends. CDR1 and CDR2 (germline): DFQATT, SNEGSKA (reference sequence). The CDR3 sequence is 14 residues long. CDR3 in DNA: TGCAGTGCTAGCCGGACTACTCGGGGCACTGAAGCTTTCTTT. This encodes CSASRTTRGTEAFF.

This clonotype was observed many times. V and J are TRBV6-4 and TRBJ2-3; 10 nucleotides line up with TRBD2. This CDR3 has 16 amino acids. Germline lookup yields CDR1 MRHNA and CDR2 SNTAGT. The V and J ends lost 0 bases and 5 bases, in that order; junction bases with no gene match: 5. The CDR3 sequence is CASSDSVAGGRDTQYF. The DNA for the CDR3 is TGTGCCAGCAGTGACTCCGTAGCGGGGGGCCGAGATACGCAGTATTTT.

The sample holds a few counts of this clonotype. The V call is TRBV5-4, the J call TRBJ2-4, with D perhaps TRBD2 (5 bases). The V gene's germline CDR1 is SGHNT and CDR2 YYREEE (reference sequence). The V gene lost 4 bases and the J gene lost 2 bases, with 19 bases spanning the gap. This CDR3 comprises 17 residues. The CDR3 bases are TGTGCCAGCAGCCGTTGGGGAGACCCGGATACCAAAAACATTCAGTACTTC. Residues: CASSRWGDPDTKNIQYF.

This clonotype was observed a handful of times. The CDR3 is CASSQLGVSDTQYF. DNA of the CDR3: TGCGCCAGCAGCCAACTAGGAGTGTCAGATACGCAGTATTTT. The chain is built from TRBV5-1 and TRBJ2-3, with D possibly being TRBD2 (5 bases). V lost 4 bases and J lost 4, with 13 bases in between. The CDR3 is 14 residues long. CDR1 is SGHRS and CDR2 is YFSETQ in the germline V gene.

This clonotype appeared many times. This chain connects TRBV18 to TRBJ1-2; no firm D call. V lost 1 base to trimming and J lost 1 base, with 4 bases between them. The V gene's germline CDR1 is KGHSH and CDR2 LQKENI. The CDR3 extends over 13 amino acids. The CDR3 nucleotides are TGTGCCAGCTCACCACTCAGTAACTATGGCTACACCTTC. Its translation is CASSPLSNYGYTF.

Many counts were recorded for this clonotype. The chain couples TRBV6-6 to TRBJ2-7; D not certain. Trimming cost V 2 bases and J 2 bases, with 7 bases left between them. The CDR3 length is 13 residues. The germline CDR1 and CDR2 sequences are MNHNY and SVGAGI (reference sequence). CDR3 in amino acids: CASSYGQTYEQYF. DNA of the CDR3: TGTGCCAGCAGTTACGGGCAGACCTACGAGCAGTACTTC.

The chain combines TRBV20-1 with TRBJ2-1; D might be TRBD2 (5 bases). Germline V gene lookup returns CDR1 DFQATT and CDR2 SNEGSKA (reference sequence). The V and J ends lost 4 bases and 8 bases respectively, with 15 bases between them. The CDR3 length is 13 residues. This CDR3 is CSATAQIGDEQFF. As DNA, the CDR3 is TGCAGTGCTACAGCGCAGATCGGGGATGAGCAGTTCTTC.

This clonotype was picked up many times. The V call is TRBV30, the J call TRBJ2-7; D uncertain. V was trimmed by 2 bases and J by 1 base, leaving 12 bases between them. The CDR3 sequence is 14 residues long. Germline CDR1 is GTSNPN and CDR2 is SVGIG (reference sequence). The CDR3 sequence is CAWSPASLSYEQYF. The CDR3, as DNA: TGTGCCTGGAGTCCCGCGAGCCTATCCTACGAGCAGTACTTC.

This clonotype was seen at least ten times. The chain employs TRBV4-2 and TRBJ1-2, with D hard to call. V dropped 3 bases and J dropped 6 bases, with 11 bases sitting between them. Looked up from germline, CDR1 is LGHNA and CDR2 is YNFKEQ. This CDR3 spans 13 amino acids. The CDR3 is CASSQVSSDGYTF. The CDR3 DNA sequence: TGTGCCAGCAGCCAGGTCTCAAGTGATGGCTACACCTTC.

This clonotype turned up a few times. The rearrangement joins TRBV20-1 to TRBJ2-1, with a weak D call TRBD2 (6 bases). The CDR3 contains 16 residues. Trimming left V 6 bases short and J 4 bases short, with 22 bases between. Germline values: CDR1 DFQATT, CDR2 SNEGSKA (reference sequence). The DNA of the CDR3 is TGCAGTGCCCCTGATAGCGGTGGGAGAGGATACAATGAGCAGTTCTTC. As protein: CSAPDSGGRGYNEQFF.

There are many counts of this clonotype. The rearrangement joins TRBV4-2 to TRBJ1-5; 7 bases agree with TRBD1. Germline V gives CDR1 LGHNA, CDR2 YNFKEQ. The trim removed 3 bases at V and 3 bases at J, leaving 5 bases unmatched. This CDR3 has 15 amino acids. The CDR3 loop reads CASSHQTGSNQPQHF. The CDR3 DNA reads as TGTGCCAGCAGCCACCAGACAGGGTCCAATCAGCCCCAGCATTTT.

This clonotype was seen repeatedly, ten times or more. J is TRBJ2-6 and V is TRBV6-6, with D possibly matching TRBD1 (6 bases). Trimming left V 4 bases short and J 2 bases short, with 18 bases between. Germline V CDR1 and CDR2: MNHNY, SVGAGI (reference sequence). This CDR3 is 18 amino acids long. CDR3 loop: CASSSPGHHRTGANVLTF. The DNA of the CDR3 is TGTGCCAGCAGTTCCCCGGGACACCATCGAACTGGGGCCAACGTCCTGACTTTC.

Concerning this clonotype itself: A read error may account for a junction end that differs from germline. The chain recombines TRBV4-3 with TRBJ1-5; D is uncertain. Germline V gene data show CDR1 as LGHNA and CDR2 as YSLEER. This CDR3 has 14 residues. CDR3 DNA: TGCGCCGGCAGCCACGGGCGATCTAATCAGCCCCAGCATTTT. Protein sequence: CAGSHGRSNQPQHF.

This clonotype was counted ten times or more. The rearrangement joins TRBV4-1 to TRBJ1-1; D unresolved. This CDR3 is 15 amino acids long. CDR1 is MGHRA and CDR2 is YSYEKL in the germline V gene. Trimming removed 1 base at V and 0 bases at J, with 9 bases between. The CDR3 region is CASSQGQDMNTEAFF. The DNA for the CDR3 is TGCGCCAGCAGCCAAGGACAAGACATGAACACTGAAGCTTTCTTT.

This clonotype appeared many times. This chain uses TRBV7-3 with TRBJ1-1; tentative D call: TRBD1 (6 bases). CDR1 is SGHTA and CDR2 is FQGTGA in the germline V gene. There are 15 residues in the CDR3. Trimming took off 3 bases at V and 5 bases at J, with 16 bases between the two ends. CDR3 sequence reads: CASSFTGRSRTEAFF. The CDR3 DNA follows: TGTGCCAGCAGCTTCACAGGGAGGTCGAGGACTGAAGCTTTCTTT.

This clonotype was seen at least ten times. J is TRBJ2-6 and V is TRBV28; D may correspond to TRBD1 or TRBD2 (6 bases each). The CDR3 runs 17 residues. Trimming cost V 1 base and J 1 base, with 11 bases left between them. Germline lookup yields CDR1 MDHEN and CDR2 SYDVKM. In DNA form, the CDR3 reads TGTGCCAGCAGTTTATATCGGGGGCGTTCTGGGGCCAACGTCCTGACTTTC. The encoded protein is CASSLYRGRSGANVLTF.

This clonotype was recorded at least ten times. The genes are TRBV29-1 and TRBJ2-7; D is tentatively TRBD1 or TRBD2 (5 bases each). Germline V gene sequence: CDR1 SQVTM, CDR2 ANQGSEA. The CDR3 is 14 residues long. V was trimmed by 0 bases and J by 0 bases, leaving 9 bases between them. DNA of the CDR3: TGCAGCGTTGAAGATGAGGGGAGCTCCTACGAGCAGTACTTC. Protein: CSVEDEGSSYEQYF.

This clonotype was observed at least ten times. V usage is TRBV5-1 and J usage is TRBJ1-5; 9 bases are shared with TRBD1. Trimming at V came to 4 bases and at J to 7 bases, leaving 15 bases not matched to a gene. CDR3 length: 17 amino acids. Germline V CDR1 and CDR2: SGHRS, YFSETQ. The CDR3 sequence is CASSPDRVDRGGQPQHF. The CDR3 coding sequence is TGCGCCAGCAGCCCGGATAGGGTGGACAGGGGTGGCCAGCCCCAGCATTTT.

This chain links TRBV29-1 with TRBJ2-7, with D tentatively TRBD1 (6 bases). V lost 7 bases to trimming and J lost 4 bases, with 11 bases between them. This CDR3 contains 11 residues. CDR1 is SQVTM, CDR2 ANQGSEA, per germline. The CDR3 protein is CSGGRGYEQYF. The DNA of the CDR3 is TGCAGCGGGGGCAGGGGATACGAGCAGTACTTC.